This T cell receptor beta chain comes out of a study of vaccination and CD4 T cells after COVID-19. Study at large: The study collected post-vaccine samples a median about 73 days after dose two, with a range of 14 to 241.

The CDR3 has 14 residues. The germline V gene encodes CDR1 LNHDA and CDR2 SQIVND (reference sequence). V lost 6 bases and J lost 7, with 15 bases in between. The Oncomine TCR Beta short-read assay was what sequenced the DNA obtained from cultured CD4+ T cells. TCRdb re-called the PCR reads through MiXCR, storing one row per CDR3 protein. The sample lists 27,000 or so distinct CDR3 sequences; more than 40% were seen once. Points on this clonotype: Its target is not known.

Indicated treatment: roughly 10-day PBMC culture with coronavirus spike peptide pools or control peptides (ViraFEST assay). This chain connects TRBV19 to TRBJ2-2, with D possibly matching TRBD1 (5 bases). The sequencing input was CD4+ T cells from blood, cultured in vitro. This TCR came from a human donor who had recovered from COVID-19. The CDR3 loop reads CASRPPTDNGELFF. The CDR3 DNA sequence: TGTGCCAGTAGACCGCCGACAGACAACGGGGAGCTGTTTTTT.